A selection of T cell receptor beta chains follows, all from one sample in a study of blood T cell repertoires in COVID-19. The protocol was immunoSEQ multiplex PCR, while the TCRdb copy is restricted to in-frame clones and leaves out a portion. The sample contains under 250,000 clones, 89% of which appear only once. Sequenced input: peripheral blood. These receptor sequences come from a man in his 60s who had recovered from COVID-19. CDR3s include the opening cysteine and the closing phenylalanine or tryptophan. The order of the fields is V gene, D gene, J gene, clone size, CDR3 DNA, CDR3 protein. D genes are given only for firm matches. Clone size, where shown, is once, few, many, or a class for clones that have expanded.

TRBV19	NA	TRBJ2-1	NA	TGTGCCAGTAGTATACGGGCGGGTACTACCGAGCAGTTCTTC	CASSIRAGTTEQFF
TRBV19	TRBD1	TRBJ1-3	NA	TGTGCCAGTAGTTCCGGGACAGAACTCTCTGGAAACACCATATATTTT	CASSSGTELSGNTIYF
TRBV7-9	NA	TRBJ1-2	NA	TGTGCCAGCAGCATTGCCGGGACACTCGGCTATGGCTACACCTTC	CASSIAGTLGYGYTF
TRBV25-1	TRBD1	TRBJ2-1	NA	TGTGCCACCACCAGGGGGCGGAAGTACAATGAGCAGTTCTTC	CATTRGRKYNEQFF
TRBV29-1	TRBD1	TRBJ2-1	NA	TGCAGCGTTGACAAACAGGGGGCCCTATACAATGAGCAGTTCTTC	CSVDKQGALYNEQFF
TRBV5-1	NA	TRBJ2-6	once	TGCGCCAGCAGCTTCGGACTCCCTGGGGCCAACGTCCTGACTTTC	CASSFGLPGANVLTF
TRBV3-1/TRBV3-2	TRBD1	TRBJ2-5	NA	TGTGCCAGCAGCCAGGGACAGGGTGGAGGGGAGACCCAGTACTTC	CASSQGQGGGETQYF
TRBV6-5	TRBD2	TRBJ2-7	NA	TGTGCCACCGGGGGAGGGACCTACGAGCAGTACTTC	CATGGGTYEQYF
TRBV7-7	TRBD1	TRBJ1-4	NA	TGTGCTAGCAGTCCAGGGACAGGGGGAACAACTAATGAAAAACTGTTTTTT	CASSPGTGGTTNEKLFF
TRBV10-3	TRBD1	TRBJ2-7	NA	TGTGCCATCAGTGAAGGACAGGGGTACGAGCAGTACTTC	CAISEGQGYEQYF
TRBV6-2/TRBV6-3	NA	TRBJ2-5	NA	TGTGCCAGCAGTCCCCCGGGGGTGAGGAGAGAGACCCAGTACTTC	CASSPPGVRRETQYF
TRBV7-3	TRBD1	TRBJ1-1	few	TGTGCCAGCAGTCCAGGGACAGGGGGAAGGAATGAAGCTTTCTTT	CASSPGTGGRNEAFF
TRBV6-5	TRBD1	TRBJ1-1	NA	TGTGCCAGCAGTTTGGGACAGGGGGTGAACACTGAAGCTTTCTTT	CASSLGQGVNTEAFF
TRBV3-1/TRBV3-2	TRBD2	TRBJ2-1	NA	TGTGCCAGCAGGACTAGCGGGGGGTTCACTTACAATGAGCAGTTCTTC	CASRTSGGFTYNEQFF
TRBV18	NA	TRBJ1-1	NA	TGTGCCAGCCGCACATTGATTGTCGCTGAAGCTTTCTTT	CASRTLIVAEAFF
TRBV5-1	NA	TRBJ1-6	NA	TGCGCCAGCAGCTTGGGAGAGAATTCACCCCTCCACTTT	CASSLGENSPLHF
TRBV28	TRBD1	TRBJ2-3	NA	TGTGCCAGCAGTCTAACAGGGGGCATCACCACTACAGATACGCAGTATTTT	CASSLTGGITTTDTQYF
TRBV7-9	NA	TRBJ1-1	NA	TGTGCCAGCAGCTTAAGAGGCATCACTGAAGCTTTCTTT	CASSLRGITEAFF
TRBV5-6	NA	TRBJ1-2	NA	TGTGCCAGCAGCTTGCCTAGCGGATCCGGTGGCTACACCTTC	CASSLPSGSGGYTF
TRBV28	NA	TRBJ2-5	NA	TGTGCCAGCAGCCCAACAGAGCAAGAGACCCAGTACTTC	CASSPTEQETQYF
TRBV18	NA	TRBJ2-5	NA	TGTGCCAGCTCGCAGGGGTTCCAAGAGACCCAGTACTTC	CASSQGFQETQYF
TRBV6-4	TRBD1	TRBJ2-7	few	TGTGCCAGCTTGCGGACAGGAATATACGAGCAGTACTTC	CASLRTGIYEQYF
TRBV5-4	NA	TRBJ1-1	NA	TGTGCCAGCAGCCCTACCAGACAGGAGAACACTGAAGCTTTCTTT	CASSPTRQENTEAFF
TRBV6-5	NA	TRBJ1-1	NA	TGTGCCAGCAGGCCCCCCGGGGTGAACACTGAAGCTTTCTTT	CASRPPGVNTEAFF
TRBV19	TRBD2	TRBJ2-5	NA	TGTGCCAGTAGTAAGGCTAGCGGGGGAGAGACCCAGTACTTC	CASSKASGGETQYF
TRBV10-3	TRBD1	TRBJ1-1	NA	TGTGCCATCAGGCCGGGACAGGGGGTGAACACTGAAGCTTTCTTT	CAIRPGQGVNTEAFF
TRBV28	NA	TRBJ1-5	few	TGTGCCAGCAGTTTACTAAGTCAGCCCCAGCATTTT	CASSLLSQPQHF